The entry that follows covers one TCR beta chain sequence. The antigen is undetermined. CDR1 SGHRS and CDR2 YFSETQ come from the germline V gene. The CDR3 spans 13 residues. The V gene end was trimmed by 3 bases and the J gene end by 5 bases; junction bases not matched to a gene: 2. Each sample's TCRbeta library yielded on average about 41,000 productive templates. Method: immunoSEQ multiplex PCR; TCRdb's copy keeps in-frame clones and lacks some. The data contain approximately 12,000 clones, about three quarters of them singletons. The data derive from a study of STAT3 mutations in large granular lymphocyte leukemia. The study, taken as a whole, reports: Sampling intervals varied between patients and samples. Every T-cell large granular lymphocyte leukemia patient had at least one immunodominant TCR beta clonotype. TCR clonotype switching after therapy occurred in about 35% of the 18 patients.

This receptor was identified in a man aged 55 to 70 with T-cell large granular lymphocyte leukemia. Some clones in this sample may be carry-over from other donors' samples. Sample: peripheral blood mononuclear cells. The V and J genes are TRBV5-1 and TRBJ2-5; TRBD1 aligns across 9 bases. This CDR3 is CASSWGQGETQYF. CDR3 nucleotide sequence: TGCGCCAGCAGCTGGGGACAGGGTGAGACCCAGTACTTC.